What follows describes a single TCR beta chain. Which antigen it targets is not known. The input lacks base qualities; no much larger clone sits a single base away. CD8 naive samples were obtained by positive selection for CCR7 among CD45RO-negative cells, yielding a CD45RA+CCR7+ population from which TemRA cells were excluded. The donors were healthy, HIV-negative adults who had no recently reported acute infections or vaccinations. Every donor was a Caucasian adult living in Nashville, Tennessee, USA. Blood was collected by leukapheresis, and PBMCs were isolated by Ficoll-Histopaque density gradient centrifugation and then cryopreserved in liquid nitrogen vapor phase. Analytical flow cytometry was used to check the purity and quantity of every magnetically sorted T cell population. Genomic DNA was isolated from each sorted fraction and quantified by UV absorbance on a Nanodrop 2000c. CDR1 and CDR2, per the germline V gene, are MNHNS and SASEGT. The CDR3, cysteine through phenylalanine, is 17 amino acids long. The kept DNA is CDR3 alone, 51 bases in frame from the first base. For this chain, trimming is 1 base at the V end and 4 bases at the J end, and the number of junction bases without a gene match is 12.

These data belong to a study of shared clonotypes between healthy human individuals (dated by TCRdb to 2018 to 2020). Notes on the research overall: A couple of women and a few men aged 18 to 49 years were included in the cohort. For each donor, CD4 naive and CD4 memory were each given three plates, CD8 naive was given two plates, and CD8 memory was given one plate. Blood TCR repertoires of about five healthy adults were deeply sequenced to estimate repertoire size and the extent of clonotype sharing between individuals. Different laboratories and diverse techniques were used to prepare libraries and sequence TCR repertoires, to increase sequencing depth and limit assay-specific biases. Between about 0.8 and 9.5 billion PBMCs per donor were obtained by leukapheresis. Study-wide findings and limitations: Rarefaction of sorted-subset datasets indicated incomplete sequencing despite the large sequencing depth. The genetic and exposure-history diversity represented was limited by the small number of donors. Pairwise subsampling led to the expectation that sequencing depth would affect the degree of clonotype sharing among donors. Only blood was sampled, and tissue TCR repertoires likely differ from those in blood. Roughly 5% of naive CD4, 3.5% of naive CD8, 2% to 2.5% of memory CD4, and more than 0.35% of memory CD8 clonotypes were shared across a few donors. Compared with non-shared clonotypes, clonotypes shared by all four sorted-subset donors had higher generation probabilities. Naive subsets generally had larger estimated clonotype richness than memory subsets did.

TCR CDR3 regions were amplified from genomic DNA by multiplex PCR using the deep immunoSEQ assay. For each cell subset, the extracted genomic DNA was distributed evenly across all wells of several immunoSEQ 96-well plates, and each plate served as one replicate. For sorted subsets, approximately 200 ng of genomic DNA, equivalent to about 30,000 T cell genomes, went into each replicate PCR. The purified libraries were quantified using a Qubit 3.0 fluorometer, sized with a Bioanalyzer 2100, and then quantified again using the KAPA Library Quantification kit. Every immunoSEQ 96-well plate was sequenced on a dedicated single-read 150-cycle Illumina NextSeq 550 flow cell. The paper's data handling went like this. Because only junctional sequences without quality scores were contained in the immunoSEQ output, filtering matching that applied to full-length reads could not be performed. To assign V/J genes and CDR3, sequences were annotated against IMGT germline references using PyIR, a Python wrapper for IgBLAST v1.9. Reads were removed for weak V/J assignments (E-value above 1e-6), missing CDR3, stop codons, out-of-frame junctions, or ambiguous translated residues. V3J clonotypes were defined by identical inferred V gene, J gene, and CDR3 amino acid sequence. The percentage overlap between two repertoires was calculated by dividing the number of shared unique clonotypes by the size of the smaller repertoire. Richness of each repertoire was evaluated using RTK rarefaction, the Chao1 estimator, and Recon v2.1 estimates of unobserved clonotypes. Generation probabilities were computed with OLGA for all TCRbeta clonotypes obtained by the gDNA method from a few donors. What TCRdb holds here is the immuneACCESS table cut down to in-frame rearrangements. Part of the clones is not present; checked against another copy, under half of the missing clones reflect an unresolved V gene, and the others are unexplained. V, J and clone size reflect that table, while D and trimming were determined from the DNA. A total of hundreds of thousands of clones appear in this sample, approximately 96% of them only once. The top ten clones comprise roughly 0.1% of the sample.

Sequencing was carried out using naive CD8+ T cells sorted from blood. The cell subset or site label for this specimen denotes: CD45RA+CCR7+. The chain uses TRBV6-1 and TRBJ2-7; 8 central nucleotides agree with TRBD2. The receptor was derived from a woman aged 30 to 39 in good health. The base sequence is TGTGCCAGCAGTGAAGACATAGCGGGGCTTAACCTTTACGAGCAGTACTTC. Its amino acids are CASSEDIAGLNLYEQYF.